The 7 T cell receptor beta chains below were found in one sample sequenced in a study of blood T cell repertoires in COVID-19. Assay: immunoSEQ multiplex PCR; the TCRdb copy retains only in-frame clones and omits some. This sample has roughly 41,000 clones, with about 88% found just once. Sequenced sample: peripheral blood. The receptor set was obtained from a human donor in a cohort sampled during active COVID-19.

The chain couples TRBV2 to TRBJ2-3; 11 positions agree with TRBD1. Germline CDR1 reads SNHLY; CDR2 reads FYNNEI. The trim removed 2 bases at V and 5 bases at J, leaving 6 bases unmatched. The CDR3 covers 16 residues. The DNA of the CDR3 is TGTGCCAGCAGTGAAAGGGACAGGGGGATAATAGATACGCAGTATTTT. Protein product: CASSERDRGIIDTQYF.

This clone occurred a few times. As DNA, the CDR3 is TGTGCCAGCAGCCGACAAGGGGAGGGAGATACGCAGTATTTT. Its translation is CASSRQGEGDTQYF. The genes are TRBV6-4 and TRBJ2-3, with 7 bases identical to TRBD2. The V gene's germline CDR1 is MRHNA and CDR2 SNTAGT. The CDR3 loop spans 14 amino acids. J gave up 5 bases and V 6 bases, and 8 bases lay outside the gene matches.

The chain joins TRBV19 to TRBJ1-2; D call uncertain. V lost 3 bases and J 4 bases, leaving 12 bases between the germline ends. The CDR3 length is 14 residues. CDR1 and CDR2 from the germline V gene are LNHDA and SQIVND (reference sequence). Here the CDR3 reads CASSMNRNSYGYTF. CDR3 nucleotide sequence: TGTGCCAGTAGTATGAACAGAAACTCCTATGGCTACACCTTC. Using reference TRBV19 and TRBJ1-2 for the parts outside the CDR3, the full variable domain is DGGITQSPKYLFRKEGQNVTLSCEQNLNHDAMYWYRQDPGQGLRLIYYSQIVNDFQKGDIAEGYSVSREKKESFPLTVTSAQKNPTAFYLCASSMNRNSYGYTFGSGTRLTVV.

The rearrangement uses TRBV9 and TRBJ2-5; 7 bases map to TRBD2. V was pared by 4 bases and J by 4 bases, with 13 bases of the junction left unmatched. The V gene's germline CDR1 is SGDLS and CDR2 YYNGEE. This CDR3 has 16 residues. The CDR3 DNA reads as TGTGCCAGCAGCCCCCAGGGCGGGGGTAGGACAGAGACCCAGTACTTC. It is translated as CASSPQGGGRTETQYF.

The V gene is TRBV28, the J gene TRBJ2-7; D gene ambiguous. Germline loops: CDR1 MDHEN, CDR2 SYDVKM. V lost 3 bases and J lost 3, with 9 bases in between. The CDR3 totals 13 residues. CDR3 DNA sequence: TGTGCCAGCAGTTTGAGGCAGTACTACGAGCAGTACTTC. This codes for CASSLRQYYEQYF. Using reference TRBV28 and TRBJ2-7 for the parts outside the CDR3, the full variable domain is DVKVTQSSRYLVKRTGEKVFLECVQDMDHENMFWYRQDPGLGLRLIYFSYDVKMKEKGDIPEGYSVSREKKERFSLILESASTNQTSMYLCASSLRQYYEQYFGPGTRLTVT.

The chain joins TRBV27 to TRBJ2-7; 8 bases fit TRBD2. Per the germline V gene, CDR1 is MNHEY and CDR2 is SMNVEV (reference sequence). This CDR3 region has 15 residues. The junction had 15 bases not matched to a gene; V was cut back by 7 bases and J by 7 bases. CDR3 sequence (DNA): TGTGCCAGCAAAAAAGCCTCGGGAGGGCCGGGGGAGCAGTACTTC. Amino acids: CASKKASGGPGEQYF.

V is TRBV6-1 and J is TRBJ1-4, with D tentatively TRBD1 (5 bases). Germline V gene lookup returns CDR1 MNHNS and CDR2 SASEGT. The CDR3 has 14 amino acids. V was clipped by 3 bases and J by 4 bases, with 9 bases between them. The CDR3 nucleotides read TGTGCCAGCAGTGAGGCAGGGTTTAATGAAAAACTGTTTTTT. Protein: CASSEAGFNEKLFF.